The 3 T cell receptor beta chains below were found in one sample sequenced in a study of cytomegalovirus exposure and HLA in healthy donors. PCR primers comprised 60 Vbeta and 13 Jbeta primers. TCRdb's table, derived via immunoSEQ multiplex PCR, lists solely in-frame clones and lacks some. This table holds some 170,000 clones, 82% found once. The sample consisted of PBMCs. These receptors were taken from a girl aged 10 to 17 in good health and CMV-seropositive.

The chain employs TRBV14 and TRBJ2-1; tentative D call: TRBD2 (6 bases). V was clipped by 0 bases and J by 5 bases, with 8 bases between them. The CDR3 loop spans 14 amino acids. CDR1 and CDR2 from the germline V gene are SGHDN and FVKESK. The CDR3 region is CASSQDTGDNEQFF. The CDR3 DNA sequence: TGTGCCAGCAGCCAAGACACGGGAGACAATGAGCAGTTCTTC.

The genes are TRBV30 and TRBJ2-3, with 9 positions matching TRBD2. V gave up 1 base and J gave up 4 bases; unmatched junction bases: 3. The CDR3 has 14 amino acids. In germline, CDR1 is GTSNPN, CDR2 SVGIG (reference sequence). CDR3 in amino acids: CAWSGGLASDTQYF. Here the CDR3 DNA reads TGTGCCTGGAGTGGGGGACTAGCCTCAGATACGCAGTATTTT.

The chain recombines TRBV5-1 with TRBJ2-3; D perhaps matches TRBD2 (5 bases). The CDR3 length is 13 residues. Germline lookup yields CDR1 SGHRS and CDR2 YFSETQ. Trimming removed 1 base at V and 7 bases at J, with 10 bases between. CDR3 coding DNA: TGCGCCAGCAGCTTGACTAGGGCTTATACGCAGTATTTT. The encoded protein is CASSLTRAYTQYF.